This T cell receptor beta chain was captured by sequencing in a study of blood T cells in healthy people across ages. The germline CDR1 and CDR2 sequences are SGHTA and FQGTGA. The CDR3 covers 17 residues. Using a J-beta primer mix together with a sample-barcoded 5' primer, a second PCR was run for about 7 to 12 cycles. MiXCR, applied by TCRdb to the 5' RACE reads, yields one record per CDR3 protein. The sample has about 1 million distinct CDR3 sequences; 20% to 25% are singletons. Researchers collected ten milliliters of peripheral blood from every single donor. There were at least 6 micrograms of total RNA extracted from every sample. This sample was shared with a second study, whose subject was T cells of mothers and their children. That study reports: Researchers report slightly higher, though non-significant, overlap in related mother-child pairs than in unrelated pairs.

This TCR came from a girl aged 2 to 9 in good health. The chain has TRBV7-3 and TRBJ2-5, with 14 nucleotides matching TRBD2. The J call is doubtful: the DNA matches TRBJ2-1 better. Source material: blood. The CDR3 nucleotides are TGTGCCAGCAGCCCCGGGACTAGCGGGAGAGGAAATGGAGAGCAGTTCTTC. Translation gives CASSPGTSGRGNGEQFF.